Described below is a single T cell receptor (beta chain) sequence and its context. As yet, its antigen is unknown. This CDR3 comprises 13 residues. From germline, CDR1 is SGHTA and CDR2 FQGNSA. RNA served as the template for amplifying TCR beta CDR3 regions. HTBI-primed first-round RT-PCR preceded second-round multiplex PCR. Via MiXCR, TCRdb re-called the multiplex PCR reads, giving one row per CDR3 protein. Of about 740,000 distinct CDR3 sequences detected, 40% appear once; the ten largest clones hold 40% to 55%. The data derive from a study of Graves' ophthalmopathy and Graves' hyperthyroidism. Whole-study context: Ahead of any treatment, peripheral blood was obtained at the initial diagnosis. General observations from the study: Ophthalmopathy progression prediction by the model yielded a sensitivity of roughly 67% and a specificity of 72.22%. Most thyroid clonotypes expanded beyond 0.001 frequency were also found in blood.

This TCR derives from an adult man with Graves' ophthalmopathy. The chain carries TRBV7-2 and TRBJ2-5, with 8 positions matching TRBD2. The J call may be incorrect, as the DNA end agrees better with TRBJ2-1. Sequencing was done on a sample of peripheral blood. The DNA of the CDR3 is TGTGCCAGCAGCACACAAAGCGGGACTAGTCAGTTCTTC. Residues: CASSTQSGTSQFF.